Detailed here is one T cell receptor (beta chain). In the original processing: The assay estimated nucleated cells by amplifying reference gene primers. Generated by immunoSEQ multiplex PCR, the TCRdb table keeps only in-frame clones and is missing some. The DNA was the basis for D and trimming; V, J and clone size are from that table. Counted here are around 41,000 clones, about 88% occurring once; the ten biggest clones make up around 15%. V was cut by 4 bases and J by 4 bases, with 14 bases left in between. This CDR3 comprises 15 residues. Germline-derived CDR1 and CDR2 are SNHLY and FYNNEI. The record originates from a study of blood T cell repertoires in COVID-19. Study-wide background: Samples taken during acute and convalescent COVID-19 were collected in the United States, Italy and Spain. The analysed material was cDNA or gDNA that came from T cells, B-cell-depleted T cells, or PBMCs.

This TCR came from a human donor in a cohort sampled during active COVID-19. The chain combines TRBV2 with TRBJ1-3, with D possibly being TRBD1 (6 bases). The sample consisted of peripheral blood. The DNA of the CDR3 is TGTGCCAGCAGTGTTGGGGGCCTCGGGGGAAACACCATATATTTT. This encodes CASSVGGLGGNTIYF.